The text below deals with one T cell receptor (beta chain). Its antigen is unknown. The run depth of the assay was deep. Using immunoSEQ multiplex PCR, the repertoire was profiled, and TCRdb retains in-frame clones only, with some absent. The top ten hold approximately 1.7% of the sample, which has some 2.1 million clones, 85% to 95% seen once. The CDR3 extends over 12 amino acids. Deletions cut 4 bases from V and 5 bases from J, with 9 bases between. Per germline, CDR1 SGHVS and CDR2 FQNEAQ. CD45RO negativity and positive selection for CCR7 defined naive CD8 cells, a population that excluded terminally differentiated effector memory CD45RA+ cells. The sample originates from a study of shared clonotypes between healthy human individuals. General study findings and limits: Tissues were not sampled, only blood, and their repertoires likely differ.

V gene TRBV7-8 combines with J gene TRBJ2-7; D is tentatively TRBD1 or TRBD2 (5 bases each). Sequencing used naive CD8+ T cells from PBMCs. The receptor comes from a man between 18 and 29 years old in good health. Some clones in this sample may be carry-over from other donors' samples. In DNA, the CDR3 is TGTGCCAGCAGCTCCCGGGACGACGAGCAGTACTTC. This gives the protein CASSSRDDEQYF.